This T cell receptor (beta chain) was profiled in a study of cytomegalovirus exposure and HLA in healthy donors. Germline assignment: CDR1 SNHLY and CDR2 FYNNEI. This CDR3 region has 14 residues. V lost 7 bases, J lost 0 bases, and 10 bases lay in between. In the PCR, 60 Vbeta and 13 Jbeta primers were used. Produced via immunoSEQ multiplex PCR; TCRdb's table is partial and in-frame only. The sample has 120,000 or so clones; roughly 77% are singletons. This clone was seen just once. Its specificity is not known. Points from the study as a whole: A classifier reportedly called cytomegalovirus status with high sensitivity and specificity. Later on, an analysis tied some 17,000 TCR beta sequences to HLA alleles at 0.05 false discovery rate. It emerged from a later analysis that several of the most significant clusters appeared to be linked to common viral pathogens. Among TCR beta chains of equal frequency, HLA-associated ones were more clonally expanded in a later analysis.

The chain recombines TRBV2 with TRBJ1-3; weak D call: TRBD1 (6 bases). The sequencing input was PBMCs. This TCR came from a man younger than 35 in good health and CMV-seronegative. The CDR3 region is CASNRDNSGNTIYF. CDR3 coding DNA: TGTGCCAGCAATCGGGACAACTCTGGAAACACCATATATTTT.